The clone carrying this TCR beta chain was observed many times. Its matching antigen is unknown. Investigators reverse transcribed all isolated RNA, so they sequenced expressed TCRB transcripts. Using immunoSEQ multiplex PCR, the repertoire was profiled, and TCRdb retains in-frame clones only, with some absent. The sample lists roughly 230,000 clones, 9.6% occurring once. The source of the sample is a study of beta chain features in type 1 diabetes. Study results and limitations: When VDJ junctions were examined, type 1 diabetes patients showed fewer insertions and more deletions.

Sequenced: naive CD4+ T cells from blood. The clonotype originates from a woman aged 18-29 years in good health.

CDR3 DNA sequence: TGTGCCAGCAGCTTGGACAGCCCTAGTGAGTACTTC. Translation gives CASSLDSPSEYF. The chain carries TRBV7-9 and TRBJ2-7, with a tentative D call TRBD1 (6 bases). V gave up 3 bases and J gave up 11 bases, with 14 bases separating them. Germline CDR1 reads SEHNR; CDR2 reads FQNEAQ (reference sequence). The CDR3 spans 12 residues.